This paragraph reports one TCR beta chain. Its antigen is not known. Time point of the sample: persistent/refractory GD, antithyroid drugs over 5 years with positive TRAb. PBMC-derived RNA was used for the TCR library. This sample is part of a study of regulatory T cells in long-lasting Graves disease. Broader study findings: It was in persistent disease that TRBV28, TRBJ1-2 and TRBJ2-5 were favored. Persistent patients shared more public clonotypes (around 3,000) than new patients (more than 900). A limited number of samples was an acknowledged limitation.

In building TCR beta libraries, iRepertoire HTBI primers were used together with Arm-PCR of CDR3 regions. TCRdb used MiXCR to reprocess the multiplex PCR reads, holding one entry per CDR3 protein. There are under 500,000 distinct CDR3 sequences in the sample; around 20% occur only once, and less than 25% lies in the top ten. Between the trimmed V and J ends, which lost 3 bases and 0 bases, there was a span of 10 bases. CDR3 size: 15 residues. This chain connects TRBV12-3 or TRBV12-4 to TRBJ2-3, with D unresolved. The source material was peripheral blood mononuclear cells (PBMCs), sampled when the disease was refractory, from a patient treated with antithyroid drugs. This clonotype originated in a female donor with Graves disease. CDR3 residues: CASSLGDSSTDTQYF. The CDR3 DNA is TGTGCCAGCAGTTTGGGCGATTCTAGCACAGATACGCAGTATTTT.